This T cell receptor (beta chain) is drawn from a study of cytomegalovirus exposure and HLA in healthy donors. Study-wide points: Associated with cytomegalovirus, according to the listing, were 150 to 200 TCR beta chains. In the roughly 130 validation repertoires, a later analysis found that first-cohort TCR clusters tended to co-occur.

The donors were part of the validation cohort, which consisted of over a hundred subjects and was separate from the first cohort of 666 subjects. Note on this clone: Its specificity is unknown.

V lost 6 bases and J lost 1; bases outside the gene matches: 4. The germline V gene has CDR1 SGHNT and CDR2 YYREEE (reference sequence). The CDR3 length is 17 residues. Produced via immunoSEQ multiplex PCR; TCRdb's table is partial and in-frame only. Among about 190,000 clones, more than 75% were seen once, and the ten largest hold roughly 7%. The sequenced sample consisted of PBMCs. The receptor was isolated from a man aged 18 to 30 in good health and CMV-seropositive. The V gene is TRBV5-4, the J gene TRBJ2-6, with 13 bases identical to TRBD2. CDR3 sequence reads: CASIPGLAGSGANVLTF. CDR3 bases: TGTGCCAGCATCCCGGGACTAGCGGGATCTGGGGCCAACGTCCTGACTTTC. Full variable domain (missing parts from reference TRBV5-4 and TRBJ2-6): ETGVTQSPTHLIKTRGQQVTLRCSSQSGHNTVSWYQQALGQGPQFIFQYYREEENGRGNFPPRFSGLQFPNYSSELNVNALELDDSALYLCASIPGLAGSGANVLTFGAGSRLTVL.